Listed below are T cell receptor beta chains from one sample, sequenced in a study of T cell responses to AZD1222 COVID-19 vaccine. Clones were sequenced by immunoSEQ multiplex PCR, and TCRdb holds only the in-frame ones, with some missing. The sample shows 150,000 to 160,000 clones, under 95% of them seen only once. The sequenced sample was peripheral blood, obtained on day 0 of AZD1222 vaccination. The receptors here all came from an adult in good health. The CDR3 runs from the conserved cysteine through the conserved F or W. The D gene is left open where the match is weak. A clone size is listed for some rows: how often the clone was seen (once, few, many), or a class if it is expanded.

clone size: few
J gene: TRBJ2-1
V gene: TRBV12-3/TRBV12-4
D gene: .
CDR3 length: 10
CDR3 protein: CASAVYEQFF
CDR3 DNA: TGTGCCAGCGCTGTATATGAGCAGTTCTTC

clone size: once
J gene: TRBJ1-3
V gene: TRBV18
D gene: TRBD1
CDR3 length: 16
CDR3 protein: CASSPLDRSSGNTIYF
CDR3 DNA: TGTGCCAGCTCACCACTGGACAGGAGTTCTGGAAACACCATATATTTT

clone size: .
J gene: TRBJ2-4
V gene: TRBV2
D gene: TRBD2
CDR3 length: 16
CDR3 protein: CASSWTSGNSKNIQYF
CDR3 DNA: TGTGCCAGCAGTTGGACTAGCGGGAATAGCAAAAACATTCAGTACTTC

clone size: .
J gene: TRBJ2-3
V gene: TRBV7-3
D gene: TRBD2
CDR3 length: 17
CDR3 protein: CASSPWGGGSIPDTQYF
CDR3 DNA: TGTGCCAGCAGCCCTTGGGGAGGCGGGAGTATTCCAGATACGCAGTATTTT

clone size: .
J gene: TRBJ2-7
V gene: TRBV11-1
D gene: TRBD1
CDR3 length: 16
CDR3 protein: CASSWADRASPYEQYF
CDR3 DNA: TGTGCCAGCAGCTGGGCTGACAGGGCCTCTCCCTACGAGCAGTACTTC

clone size: .
J gene: TRBJ1-6
V gene: TRBV6-5
D gene: TRBD1
CDR3 length: 14
CDR3 protein: CASTPTGVRSPLHF
CDR3 DNA: TGTGCCAGCACCCCGACAGGGGTACGCTCACCCCTCCACTTT

clone size: .
J gene: TRBJ2-5
V gene: TRBV19
D gene: TRBD1
CDR3 length: 15
CDR3 protein: CASSIHRTGWETQYF
CDR3 DNA: TGTGCCAGTAGTATACATAGGACAGGATGGGAGACCCAGTACTTC

clone size: .
J gene: TRBJ1-2
V gene: TRBV24-1
D gene: .
CDR3 length: 14
CDR3 protein: CATSDPWQSYGYTF
CDR3 DNA: TGTGCCACCAGTGATCCGTGGCAGTCCTATGGCTACACCTTC

clone size: .
J gene: TRBJ1-5
V gene: TRBV12-3/TRBV12-4
D gene: .
CDR3 length: 13
CDR3 protein: CASRMGGNQPQHF
CDR3 DNA: TGTGCCAGCAGGATGGGCGGGAATCAGCCCCAGCATTTT

clone size: .
J gene: TRBJ1-1
V gene: TRBV3-1/TRBV3-2
D gene: .
CDR3 length: 14
CDR3 protein: CASTQSEVNTEAFF
CDR3 DNA: TGTGCCAGCACCCAATCTGAAGTGAACACTGAAGCTTTCTTT

clone size: .
J gene: TRBJ2-1
V gene: TRBV27
D gene: TRBD1
CDR3 length: 16
CDR3 protein: CASSSSWTGLNNEQFF
CDR3 DNA: TGTGCCAGCAGTTCCTCCTGGACAGGTCTGAATAATGAGCAGTTCTTC

clone size: once
J gene: TRBJ2-2
V gene: TRBV28
D gene: TRBD1
CDR3 length: 15
CDR3 protein: CASRQGMKDTGELFF
CDR3 DNA: TGTGCCAGTCGACAGGGCATGAAGGACACCGGGGAGCTGTTTTTT

clone size: .
J gene: TRBJ1-3
V gene: TRBV7-6
D gene: .
CDR3 length: 13
CDR3 protein: CASSLRDGNTIYF
CDR3 DNA: TGTGCCAGCAGCTTGAGGGATGGAAACACCATATATTTT

clone size: .
J gene: TRBJ1-1
V gene: TRBV7-8
D gene: .
CDR3 length: 14
CDR3 protein: CASSLGGYQGGAFF
CDR3 DNA: TGTGCCAGCAGCTTGGGGGGCTACCAGGGTGGTGCTTTCTTT

clone size: .
J gene: TRBJ2-7
V gene: TRBV6-5
D gene: .
CDR3 length: 15
CDR3 protein: CASRYPRGTHYEQYF
CDR3 DNA: TGTGCCAGCAGATACCCGCGCGGGACCCACTACGAGCAGTACTTC

clone size: .
J gene: TRBJ1-5
V gene: TRBV6-5
D gene: TRBD1
CDR3 length: 15
CDR3 protein: CASRRQQGSNQPQHF
CDR3 DNA: TGTGCCAGCAGGCGACAACAGGGGTCCAATCAGCCCCAGCATTTT

clone size: .
J gene: TRBJ2-5
V gene: TRBV5-4
D gene: .
CDR3 length: 14
CDR3 protein: CASTQTGIEETQYF
CDR3 DNA: TGTGCCAGCACCCAAACCGGGATCGAAGAGACCCAGTACTTC

clone size: few
J gene: TRBJ2-7
V gene: TRBV6-5
D gene: TRBD1
CDR3 length: 14
CDR3 protein: CASSYSDRGYEQYF
CDR3 DNA: TGTGCCAGCAGTTACTCCGACAGGGGCTACGAGCAGTACTTC

clone size: .
J gene: TRBJ1-4
V gene: TRBV5-1
D gene: TRBD1
CDR3 length: 14
CDR3 protein: CASSLTGIGEKLFF
CDR3 DNA: TGCGCCAGCAGCCTGACAGGGATTGGTGAAAAACTGTTTTTT

clone size: .
J gene: TRBJ1-2
V gene: TRBV12-3/TRBV12-4
D gene: .
CDR3 length: 13
CDR3 protein: CASSPGDLDGYTF
CDR3 DNA: TGTGCCAGCAGTCCGGGGGACCTGGATGGCTACACCTTC

clone size: .
J gene: TRBJ1-5
V gene: TRBV28
D gene: .
CDR3 length: 16
CDR3 protein: CASSSPDRLGGQPQHF
CDR3 DNA: TGTGCCAGCAGTTCCCCCGACAGACTGGGGGGTCAGCCCCAGCATTTT

clone size: .
J gene: TRBJ2-3
V gene: TRBV6-4
D gene: .
CDR3 length: 17
CDR3 protein: CASSDSTWGGRWDTQYF
CDR3 DNA: TGTGCCAGCAGTGACTCGACATGGGGGGGGCGATGGGATACGCAGTATTTT

clone size: .
J gene: TRBJ2-2
V gene: TRBV2
D gene: .
CDR3 length: 17
CDR3 protein: CASSEAFGQKNTGELFF
CDR3 DNA: TGTGCCAGCAGTGAAGCATTCGGACAGAAGAACACCGGGGAGCTGTTTTTT

clone size: .
J gene: TRBJ2-1
V gene: TRBV10-1
D gene: .
CDR3 length: 11
CDR3 protein: CASSVNNEQFF
CDR3 DNA: TGCGCCAGCAGTGTTAACAATGAGCAGTTCTTC

clone size: .
J gene: TRBJ2-7
V gene: TRBV6-2/TRBV6-3
D gene: TRBD2
CDR3 length: 17
CDR3 protein: CASSPGASGRHPYEQYF
CDR3 DNA: TGTGCCAGCAGTCCCGGAGCTAGCGGGAGGCATCCCTACGAGCAGTACTTC

clone size: .
J gene: TRBJ2-5
V gene: TRBV19
D gene: .
CDR3 length: 13
CDR3 protein: CASSDTGPETQYF
CDR3 DNA: TGTGCCAGTAGTGACACAGGACCAGAGACCCAGTACTTC

clone size: .
J gene: TRBJ2-7
V gene: TRBV7-8
D gene: .
CDR3 length: 14
CDR3 protein: CASSLRDFADEQYF
CDR3 DNA: TGTGCCAGCAGCCTCCGGGACTTCGCCGACGAGCAGTACTTC

clone size: .
J gene: TRBJ1-6
V gene: TRBV7-9
D gene: .
CDR3 length: 12
CDR3 protein: CASSTAGAPLHF
CDR3 DNA: TGTGCCAGCAGCACAGCAGGGGCACCCCTCCACTTT

clone size: once
J gene: TRBJ1-5
V gene: TRBV2
D gene: .
CDR3 length: 13
CDR3 protein: CASSREPGQPQHF
CDR3 DNA: TGTGCCAGCAGCCGAGAGCCGGGGCAGCCCCAGCATTTT

clone size: many
J gene: TRBJ1-2
V gene: TRBV7-2
D gene: .
CDR3 length: 15
CDR3 protein: CASSLARRSTYGYTF
CDR3 DNA: TGTGCCAGCAGCTTAGCGCGCAGATCGACCTATGGCTACACCTTC

clone size: .
J gene: TRBJ2-1
V gene: TRBV29-1
D gene: .
CDR3 length: 11
CDR3 protein: CSVEIRVEQFF
CDR3 DNA: TGCAGCGTTGAAATACGGGTTGAGCAGTTCTTC

clone size: .
J gene: TRBJ1-3
V gene: TRBV9
D gene: .
CDR3 length: 15
CDR3 protein: CASSVGAVSGNTIYF
CDR3 DNA: TGTGCCAGCAGCGTAGGGGCAGTCTCTGGAAACACCATATATTTT

clone size: .
J gene: TRBJ2-1
V gene: TRBV14
D gene: TRBD2
CDR3 length: 17
CDR3 protein: CASSQVSGGRASNEQFF
CDR3 DNA: TGTGCCAGCAGCCAAGTGTCCGGCGGGAGGGCGAGTAATGAGCAGTTCTTC

clone size: .
J gene: TRBJ1-2
V gene: TRBV5-4
D gene: .
CDR3 length: 14
CDR3 protein: CASSLRGANYGYTF
CDR3 DNA: TGTGCCAGCAGCCTACGGGGAGCTAACTATGGCTACACCTTC

clone size: .
J gene: TRBJ1-2
V gene: TRBV4-1
D gene: TRBD1
CDR3 length: 15
CDR3 protein: CASSRLDRGDYGYTF
CDR3 DNA: TGCGCCAGCAGCCGATTAGACAGGGGGGACTATGGCTACACCTTC

clone size: .
J gene: TRBJ2-1
V gene: TRBV5-1
D gene: .
CDR3 length: 15
CDR3 protein: CASSWSGLAITEQFF
CDR3 DNA: TGCGCCAGCAGCTGGAGTGGGCTAGCTATCACCGAGCAGTTCTTC

clone size: .
J gene: TRBJ1-3
V gene: TRBV24-1
D gene: .
CDR3 length: 12
CDR3 protein: CATSASGNTIYF
CDR3 DNA: TGTGCCACCAGTGCTTCTGGAAACACCATATATTTT

clone size: .
J gene: TRBJ1-2
V gene: TRBV19
D gene: TRBD1
CDR3 length: 16
CDR3 protein: CATRDREYKGGYGYTF
CDR3 DNA: TGTGCCACCCGGGACAGGGAGTACAAGGGTGGGTATGGCTACACCTTC

clone size: .
J gene: TRBJ1-6
V gene: TRBV6-5
D gene: .
CDR3 length: 13
CDR3 protein: CASRQAGNSPLHF
CDR3 DNA: TGTGCCAGCAGGCAAGCGGGTAATTCACCCCTCCACTTT

clone size: .
J gene: TRBJ2-7
V gene: TRBV30
D gene: TRBD1
CDR3 length: 14
CDR3 protein: CASHRQGAAYEQYF
CDR3 DNA: TGTGCCTCGCATCGACAGGGGGCGGCCTACGAGCAGTACTTC

clone size: .
J gene: TRBJ1-1
V gene: TRBV11-2
D gene: .
CDR3 length: 18
CDR3 protein: CASSQGRGRGVSDTEAFF
CDR3 DNA: TGTGCCAGCAGCCAAGGCCGGGGGCGCGGGGTATCGGACACTGAAGCTTTCTTT

clone size: .
J gene: TRBJ1-2
V gene: TRBV28
D gene: TRBD1
CDR3 length: 15
CDR3 protein: CASSWGTGGDRGYTF
CDR3 DNA: TGTGCCAGCAGTTGGGGGACAGGGGGCGACCGGGGCTACACCTTC